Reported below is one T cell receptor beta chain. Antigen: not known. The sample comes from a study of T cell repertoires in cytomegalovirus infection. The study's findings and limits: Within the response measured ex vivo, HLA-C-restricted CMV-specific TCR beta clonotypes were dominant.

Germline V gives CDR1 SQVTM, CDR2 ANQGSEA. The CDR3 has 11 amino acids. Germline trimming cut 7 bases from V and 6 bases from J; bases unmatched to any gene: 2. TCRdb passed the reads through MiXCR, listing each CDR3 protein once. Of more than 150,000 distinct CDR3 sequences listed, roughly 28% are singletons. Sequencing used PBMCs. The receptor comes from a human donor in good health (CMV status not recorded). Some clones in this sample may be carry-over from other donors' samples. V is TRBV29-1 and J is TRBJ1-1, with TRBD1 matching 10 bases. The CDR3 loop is CSGGQGAEAFF. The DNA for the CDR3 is TGCAGCGGTGGACAGGGGGCTGAAGCTTTCTTT. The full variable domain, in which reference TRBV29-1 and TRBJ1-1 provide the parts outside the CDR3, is SAVISQKPSRDICQRGTSLTIQCQVDSQVTMMFWYRQQPGQSLTLIATANQGSEATYESGFVIDKFPISRPNLTFSTLTVSNMSPEDSSIYLCSGGQGAEAFFGQGTRLTVV.